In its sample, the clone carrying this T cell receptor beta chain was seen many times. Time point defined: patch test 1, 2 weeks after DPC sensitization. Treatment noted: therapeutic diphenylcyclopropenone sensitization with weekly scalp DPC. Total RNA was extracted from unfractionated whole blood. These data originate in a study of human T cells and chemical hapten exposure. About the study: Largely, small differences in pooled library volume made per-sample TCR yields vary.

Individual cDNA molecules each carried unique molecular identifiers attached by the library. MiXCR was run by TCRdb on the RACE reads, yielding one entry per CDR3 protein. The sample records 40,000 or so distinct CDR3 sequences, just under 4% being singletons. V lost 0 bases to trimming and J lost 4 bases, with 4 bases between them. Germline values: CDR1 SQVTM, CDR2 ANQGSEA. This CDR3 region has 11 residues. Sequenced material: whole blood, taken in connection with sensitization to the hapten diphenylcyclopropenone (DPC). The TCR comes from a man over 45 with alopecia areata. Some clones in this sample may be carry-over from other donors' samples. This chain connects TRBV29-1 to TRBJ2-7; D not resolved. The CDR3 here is CSVEDIYEQYF. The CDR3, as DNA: TGCAGCGTTGAAGATATATACGAGCAGTACTTC.